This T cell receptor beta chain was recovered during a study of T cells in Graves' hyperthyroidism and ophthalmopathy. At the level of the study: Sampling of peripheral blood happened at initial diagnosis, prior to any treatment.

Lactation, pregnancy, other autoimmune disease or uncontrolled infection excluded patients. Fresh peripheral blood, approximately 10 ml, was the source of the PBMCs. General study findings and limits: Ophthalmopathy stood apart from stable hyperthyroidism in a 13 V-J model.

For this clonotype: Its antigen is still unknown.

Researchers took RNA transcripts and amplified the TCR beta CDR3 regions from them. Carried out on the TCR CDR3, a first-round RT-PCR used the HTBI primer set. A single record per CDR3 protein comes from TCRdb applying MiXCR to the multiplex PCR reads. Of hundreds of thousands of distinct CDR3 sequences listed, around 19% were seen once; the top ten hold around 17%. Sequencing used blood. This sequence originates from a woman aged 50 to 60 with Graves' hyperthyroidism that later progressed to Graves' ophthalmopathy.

This chain's CDR3 is CASSYAQGKETQYF. DNA for the CDR3: TGTGCCAGCAGTTACGCGCAGGGGAAGGAGACCCAGTACTTC. The chain combines TRBV6-1 with TRBJ2-5; D is possibly TRBD1 (6 bases). Germline V gene sequence: CDR1 MNHNS, CDR2 SASEGT. Trimming removed 5 bases from V and 5 bases from J, with 15 bases in between. CDR3 length: 14 amino acids.